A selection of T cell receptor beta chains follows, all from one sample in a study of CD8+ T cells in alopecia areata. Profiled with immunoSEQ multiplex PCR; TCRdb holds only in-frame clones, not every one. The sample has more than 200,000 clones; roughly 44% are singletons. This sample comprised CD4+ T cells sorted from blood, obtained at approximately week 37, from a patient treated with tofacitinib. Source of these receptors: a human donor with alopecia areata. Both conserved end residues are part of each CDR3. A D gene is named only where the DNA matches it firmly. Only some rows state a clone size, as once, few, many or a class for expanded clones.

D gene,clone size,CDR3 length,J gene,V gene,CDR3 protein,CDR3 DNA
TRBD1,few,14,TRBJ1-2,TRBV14,CASSPLRTGVGYTF,TGTGCCAGCAGCCCGCTAAGGACAGGGGTTGGCTACACCTTC
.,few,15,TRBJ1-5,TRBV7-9,CASSPGAYSNQPQHF,TGTGCCAGCAGCCCCGGGGCCTATAGCAATCAGCCCCAGCATTTT
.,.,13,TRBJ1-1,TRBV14,CASSQLQGPEAFF,TGTGCCAGCAGCCAACTACAGGGCCCTGAAGCTTTCTTT
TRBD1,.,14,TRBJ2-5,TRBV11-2,CASSLETGSETQYF,TGTGCCAGCAGCTTAGAGACAGGGTCAGAGACCCAGTACTTC
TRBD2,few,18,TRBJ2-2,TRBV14,CASSHGAGLAGNTGELFF,TGTGCCAGCAGCCACGGAGCCGGACTAGCGGGAAACACCGGGGAGCTGTTTTTT
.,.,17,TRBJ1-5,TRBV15,CATSRDLVGRSNQPQHF,TGTGCCACCAGCAGAGATTTGGTTGGGCGGAGTAATCAGCCCCAGCATTTT
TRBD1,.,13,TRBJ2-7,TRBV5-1,CASSPTGNYEQYF,TGCGCCAGCAGCCCGACAGGGAACTACGAGCAGTACTTC
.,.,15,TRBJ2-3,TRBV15,CATSRGGGTGDTQYF,TGTGCCACCAGCAGAGGGGGGGGCACAGGAGATACGCAGTATTTT
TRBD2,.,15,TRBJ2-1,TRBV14,CASSQVWGRAREQFF,TGTGCCAGCAGCCAAGTGTGGGGGAGGGCCAGAGAGCAGTTCTTC
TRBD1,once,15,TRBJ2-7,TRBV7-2,CASSTQTGAGFEQYF,TGTGCCAGCAGCACACAGACAGGGGCGGGCTTTGAGCAGTACTTC
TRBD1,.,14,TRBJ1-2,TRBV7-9,CASSSQGGPGGYTF,TGTGCCAGCAGCTCACAGGGGGGGCCGGGAGGCTACACCTTC
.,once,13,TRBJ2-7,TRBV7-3,CASSLTRDREQYF,TGTGCCAGCAGCTTAACGAGGGACCGCGAGCAGTACTTC
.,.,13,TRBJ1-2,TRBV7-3,CASSLSGREVYTF,TGTGCCAGCAGCCTAAGCGGACGGGAGGTCTACACCTTC
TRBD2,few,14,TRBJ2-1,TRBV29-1,CSVTITSGINEQFF,TGCAGCGTTACGATAACTAGCGGGATCAATGAGCAGTTCTTC
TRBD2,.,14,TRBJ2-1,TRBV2,CASSRLAGGTEQFF,TGTGCCAGCAGCCGACTAGCGGGAGGTACTGAGCAGTTCTTC
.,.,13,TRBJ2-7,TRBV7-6,CASRGETGYEQYF,TGTGCCAGCAGGGGAGAAACAGGGTACGAGCAGTACTTC
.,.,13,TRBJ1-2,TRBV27,CASSSGLDYGYTF,TGTGCCAGCAGTTCAGGACTCGACTATGGCTACACCTTC